One and the same sample provided the 28 T cell receptor beta chains below, sequenced in a study of OX40 agonist ivuxolimab in advanced cancers. The method was immunoSEQ multiplex PCR; TCRdb's version includes in-frame clones alone and lacks a portion of them. This table holds under 25,000 clones, roughly 71% found once. Sequencing was performed on CD4+ or CD8+ T cells sorted from blood, taken in a trial of the OX40 agonist ivuxolimab. The receptors originated from an adult with an advanced solid tumor such as melanoma, head and neck, liver or kidney cancer.

This clone was detected only a few times. The gene calls are TRBV4-3 and TRBJ2-7, with D possibly being TRBD1 (6 bases). The CDR3 covers 16 residues. From germline, CDR1 is LGHNA and CDR2 YSLEER. V lost 1 base and J 1 base, leaving 14 bases between the germline ends. CDR3 sequence (DNA): TGCGCCAGCAGCCAAGGGCAGGGGTATGGGTCCTACGAGCAGTACTTC. This codes for CASSQGQGYGSYEQYF.

This chain links TRBV25-1 with TRBJ1-5; 11 bases match TRBD1. Looked up from germline, CDR1 is MGHDK and CDR2 is SYGVNS. The CDR3 runs to 14 residues. The V gene end was trimmed by 5 bases and the J gene end by 6 bases; junction bases not matched to a gene: 3. The CDR3 here is CASSPGTGGQPQHF. In DNA form, the CDR3 reads TGTGCCAGCAGTCCCGGGACAGGGGGTCAGCCCCAGCATTTT.

The chain has TRBV7-9 and TRBJ1-5, with 8 nucleotides matching TRBD1. This CDR3 spans 15 amino acids. The germline V gene encodes CDR1 SEHNR and CDR2 FQNEAQ (reference sequence). The V gene end was trimmed by 5 bases and the J gene end by 0 bases; junction bases not matched to a gene: 3. The CDR3 DNA follows: TGTGCCAGCAGCGACGGGACAGGTAGCAATCAGCCCCAGCATTTT. Protein sequence: CASSDGTGSNQPQHF.

The V call is TRBV7-6, the J call TRBJ2-3, with 13 nucleotides matching TRBD2. This CDR3 is built from 18 residues. V lost 1 base and J lost 8; bases outside the gene matches: 12. Germline CDR1 is SGHVS and CDR2 is FNYEAQ. CDR3 sequence (DNA): TGTGCCAGCAGCTTAGGTCCGGGACTAGCGGGGCTCGGGGCTACGCAGTATTTT. Translated, it gives CASSLGPGLAGLGATQYF.

The count of this clone is one. The chain combines TRBV28 with TRBJ1-5; 8 nucleotides agree with TRBD1. Trimming cost V 1 base and J 5 bases; bases outside gene matches: 10. There are 17 residues in the CDR3. CDR1 MDHEN and CDR2 SYDVKM come from the germline V gene. This CDR3 reads CASSLSLTGEGDQPQHF. The CDR3 DNA is TGTGCCAGCAGTTTATCCCTGACAGGGGAAGGTGATCAGCCCCAGCATTTT.

This clone counts as medium-sized (0.01 to 0.1%). The rearrangement links TRBV4-1 to TRBJ2-7, with D possibly being TRBD2 (6 bases). Between the trimmed V and J ends, which lost 3 bases and 7 bases, there was a span of 19 bases. Germline V gene data show CDR1 as MGHRA and CDR2 as YSYEKL. The CDR3 is 15 amino acids. The CDR3 region is CASSHFREPLGEQYF. The CDR3 DNA is TGCGCCAGCAGCCATTTCCGGGAGCCCCTTGGAGAGCAGTACTTC.

Relative to its sample, this clone is medium-sized. Additional DNA sequences in this sample encode the identical CDR3. The V call is TRBV7-9, the J call TRBJ2-7, with D possibly TRBD1 on 5 matching bases. The CDR3 runs 14 residues. The V end was cut by 0 bases, the J end by 2 bases, with 8 bases between. Germline assignment: CDR1 SEHNR and CDR2 FQNEAQ (reference sequence). The CDR3 sequence is CASSLAGQPYEQYF. CDR3 DNA sequence: TGTGCCAGCAGCTTAGCAGGACAACCCTACGAGCAGTACTTC.

The gene calls are TRBV6-6 and TRBJ2-1; 7 bases map to TRBD2. Germline V gene sequence: CDR1 MNHNY, CDR2 SVGAGI (reference sequence). The CDR3 contains 12 residues. CDR3 nucleotides: TGTGCGGGCGGGAGTTTCTACAATGAGCAGTTCTTC. It translates to CAGGSFYNEQFF.

The gene calls are TRBV29-1 and TRBJ2-1, with 9 bases fitting TRBD2. V shed 8 bases, J shed 1 base, and the junction held 9 bases outside the gene matches. The CDR3 loop spans 15 amino acids. Germline-derived CDR1 and CDR2 are SQVTM and ANQGSEA. CDR3 bases: TGCAGCCTAAGTAGCGGGAGACAATCCTACAATGAGCAGTTCTTC. Protein sequence: CSLSSGRQSYNEQFF.

As DNA, the CDR3 is TGTGCCAGCAGTATAGGGGGGACTGAAGCTTTCTTT. Its translation: CASSIGGTEAFF. The rearrangement links TRBV5-4 to TRBJ1-1; TRBD1 is a possible D gene (6 bases). V was trimmed by 5 bases and J by 5 bases, leaving 10 bases between them. The length of the CDR3 is 12 residues. CDR1 is SGHNT and CDR2 is YYREEE in the germline V gene (reference sequence).

The rearrangement links TRBV27 to TRBJ2-7, with 11 bases lining up with TRBD2. This CDR3 is built from 16 residues. The V gene end was trimmed by 2 bases and the J gene end by 7 bases; junction bases not matched to a gene: 10. Germline V gene data show CDR1 as MNHEY and CDR2 as SMNVEV (reference sequence). The CDR3: CASSLRRLAGMGEQYF. The CDR3 DNA follows: TGTGCCAGCAGTTTACGCCGACTAGCGGGAATGGGGGAGCAGTACTTC.

V gene TRBV28 combines with J gene TRBJ2-1, with 10 bases fitting TRBD2. The CDR3 is made up of 15 amino acids. Germline V CDR1 and CDR2: MDHEN, SYDVKM. V dropped 5 bases and J dropped 2; count of bases not matched to a gene: 3. CDR3 nucleotides: TGTGCCAGCAGTACGGGACTAGCGACCTACAATGAGCAGTTCTTC. This gives the protein CASSTGLATYNEQFF.

The V gene is TRBV4-2, the J gene TRBJ2-7; 10 bases are a match to TRBD1. Germline V gives CDR1 LGHNA, CDR2 YNFKEQ. J lost 5 bases, V lost 0 bases, and 4 bases had no gene match. The CDR3 sequence is 15 residues long. DNA of the CDR3: TGTGCCAGCAGCCAAGAGGGACAGGGGTTTGACGAGCAGTACTTC. This encodes CASSQEGQGFDEQYF.

The rearrangement links TRBV9 to TRBJ2-2; D gene unclear. Germline-derived CDR1 and CDR2 are SGDLS and YYNGEE. V was shortened by 4 bases and J by 2 bases, with 6 bases between the two germline ends. This CDR3 region has 13 residues. The CDR3 reads CASSYGNTGELFF. CDR3 in DNA: TGTGCCAGCAGCTACGGCAACACCGGGGAGCTGTTTTTT.

This clone occurred once. This chain joins TRBV7-9 and TRBJ2-1; D possibly corresponds to TRBD2 (5 bases). Trimming removed 4 bases from V and 4 bases from J, with 20 bases in between. The CDR3 has 17 residues. From germline, CDR1 is SEHNR and CDR2 FQNEAQ (reference sequence). CDR3 amino acids: CASSSPRSLADYNEQFF. The CDR3 nucleotides read TGTGCCAGCAGCTCCCCCCGTTCCCTAGCAGATTACAATGAGCAGTTCTTC.

The chain joins TRBV4-1 to TRBJ1-1; tentatively, D is TRBD1 (5 bases). V lost 1 base and J lost 1, with 10 bases in between. CDR1 and CDR2 from the germline V gene are MGHRA and YSYEKL. This CDR3 region has 15 residues. CDR3 nucleotides: TGCGCCAGCAGCCAAGTTGTAGGGGCGAACACTGAAGCTTTCTTT. Translation gives CASSQVVGANTEAFF.

V and J are TRBV28 and TRBJ2-7; weak D call: TRBD2 (5 bases). The CDR3 loop spans 13 amino acids. Trimming took off 8 bases at V and 4 bases at J, with 15 bases between the two ends. The V gene's germline CDR1 is MDHEN and CDR2 SYDVKM. The CDR3: CASGGDVQYEQYF. The CDR3 region has the DNA TGTGCCAGCGGAGGAGACGTTCAATACGAGCAGTACTTC. Drawing the rest from reference TRBV28 and TRBJ2-7, the complete variable domain is DVKVTQSSRYLVKRTGEKVFLECVQDMDHENMFWYRQDPGLGLRLIYFSYDVKMKEKGDIPEGYSVSREKKERFSLILESASTNQTSMYLCASGGDVQYEQYFGPGTRLTVT.

The chain has TRBV29-1 and TRBJ2-5, with 11 bases aligning to TRBD2. After removal of 7 bases from V and 5 bases from J, the junction contained 9 bases not matched to a gene. The CDR3 is made up of 14 amino acids. Per the germline V gene, CDR1 is SQVTM and CDR2 is ANQGSEA. Here the CDR3 DNA reads TGCAGCGGATACATCGGGACTAGCGGTGAGACCCAGTACTTC. Protein product: CSGYIGTSGETQYF. The complete variable domain, with remaining parts taken from reference TRBV29-1 and TRBJ2-5, reads SAVISQKPSRDICQRGTSLTIQCQVDSQVTMMFWYRQQPGQSLTLIATANQGSEATYESGFVIDKFPISRPNLTFSTLTVSNMSPEDSSIYLCSGYIGTSGETQYFGPGTRLLVL.

This chain joins TRBV6-6 and TRBJ1-6; D uncertain. The CDR3 has 13 amino acids. The V gene lost 5 bases and the J gene lost 12 bases, with 14 bases spanning the gap. Germline V gives CDR1 MNHNY, CDR2 SVGAGI (reference sequence). The CDR3, as DNA: TGTGCCAGCAGTCCAGACCCCGAGGAACCCCTCCACTTT. It codes for CASSPDPEEPLHF.

This clone was observed a few times. This chain connects TRBV28 to TRBJ2-1; TRBD1 matches at 8 bases. V gave up 6 bases and J gave up 5 bases; unmatched junction bases: 15. The CDR3 is 17 amino acids. Germline V gene lookup returns CDR1 MDHEN and CDR2 SYDVKM. In DNA, the CDR3 is TGTGCCAGCAGCCCCTCCAGGACAGGGAAGAGCGACAATGAGCAGTTCTTC. It translates to CASSPSRTGKSDNEQFF. Filled out from reference TRBV28 and TRBJ2-1, the complete variable domain reads DVKVTQSSRYLVKRTGEKVFLECVQDMDHENMFWYRQDPGLGLRLIYFSYDVKMKEKGDIPEGYSVSREKKERFSLILESASTNQTSMYLCASSPSRTGKSDNEQFFGPGTRLTVL.

The chain recombines TRBV6-1 with TRBJ1-1; tentatively, D is TRBD1 (5 bases). The CDR3 spans 14 residues. Germline CDR1 MNHNS, CDR2 SASEGT. The V and J ends lost 7 bases and 5 bases respectively, with 17 bases between them. The CDR3 sequence is CASTNTGGGTEAFF. In DNA, the CDR3 is TGTGCCAGCACCAATACCGGGGGGGGGACTGAAGCTTTCTTT.

The V and J genes are TRBV9 and TRBJ2-3; D is perhaps TRBD2 (5 bases). The CDR3 covers 15 residues. CDR1 is SGDLS, CDR2 YYNGEE, per germline. V was shortened by 0 bases and J by 3 bases, with 11 bases between the two germline ends. The CDR3 loop reads CASSVGVWETDTQYF. The CDR3 DNA sequence: TGTGCCAGCAGCGTAGGGGTTTGGGAGACAGATACGCAGTATTTT.

This clone was counted a few times. This chain uses TRBV18 with TRBJ2-7; TRBD2 matches 9 bases. The J segment lost 3 bases and the V segment lost 8 bases, leaving 11 bases of the junction unmatched. Germline lookup yields CDR1 KGHSH and CDR2 LQKENI. This CDR3 is 15 amino acids long. The CDR3 reads CASSSPGTSRYEQYF. In DNA form, the CDR3 reads TGTGCCAGCAGCTCCCCCGGGACTAGCCGCTACGAGCAGTACTTC. Using reference TRBV18 and TRBJ2-7 for the parts outside the CDR3, the full variable domain is NAGVMQNPRHLVRRRGQEARLRCSPMKGHSHVYWYRQLPEEGLKFMVYLQKENIIDESGMPKERFSAEFPKEGPSILRIQQVVRGDSAAYFCASSSPGTSRYEQYFGPGTRLTVT.

This chain connects TRBV7-3 to TRBJ2-2; 8 nucleotides match TRBD2. The CDR3 sequence is 18 residues long. Trimming at V came to 2 bases and at J to 1 base, leaving 9 bases not matched to a gene. The germline gives CDR1 SGHTA, CDR2 FQGTGA. The CDR3: CASSLALALAGNTGELFF. CDR3 nucleotides: TGTGCCAGCAGCTTAGCGCTAGCCCTAGCGGGGAACACCGGGGAGCTGTTTTTT. The full variable domain, with the rest looked up from reference TRBV7-3 and TRBJ2-2, is GAGVSQTPSNKVTEKGKYVELRCDPISGHTALYWYRQSLGQGPEFLIYFQGTGAADDSGLPNDRFFAVRPEGSVSTLKIQRTERGDSAVYLCASSLALALAGNTGELFFGEGSRLTVL.

V and J are TRBV6-5 and TRBJ2-1, with a weak D call TRBD1 (5 bases). The CDR3 runs 14 residues. The germline CDR1 and CDR2 sequences are MNHEY and SVGAGI. Trimming removed 2 bases from V and 5 bases from J, with 10 bases in between. CDR3 sequence reads: CASSYEGVNNEQFF. As DNA, the CDR3 is TGTGCCAGCAGTTACGAAGGGGTTAACAATGAGCAGTTCTTC.

The chain couples TRBV7-9 to TRBJ2-7; the D is unclear. The CDR3 contains 16 residues. Germline CDR1 and CDR2: SEHNR and FQNEAQ (reference sequence). Trimming stripped 5 bases from V and 2 bases from J, with 19 bases between. The CDR3 coding sequence is TGTGCCAGCAGCCCACCCCTGTCGGACCCTCCCTACGAGCAGTACTTC. Residues: CASSPPLSDPPYEQYF.

The V gene is TRBV30, the J gene TRBJ1-2; D might be TRBD1 (6 bases). V lost 0 bases and J lost 6, with 11 bases in between. The CDR3 runs 13 residues. Germline loops: CDR1 GTSNPN, CDR2 SVGIG (reference sequence). This CDR3 is CAWSVNTGNGYTF. Here the CDR3 DNA reads TGTGCCTGGAGTGTAAATACAGGGAATGGCTACACCTTC.

V is TRBV4-3 and J is TRBJ2-1; possibly TRBD2 for D (5 bases). The CDR3 has 13 residues. Trimming pared 4 bases from V and 6 bases from J, leaving 10 bases between. Germline V gene data show CDR1 as LGHNA and CDR2 as YSLEER. In nucleotides, the CDR3 is TGCGCCAGCAGCCTAGGACTTCTCAATGAGCAGTTCTTC. Its translation: CASSLGLLNEQFF.